Listed here are 24 T cell receptor beta chains from one sample, sequenced in a study of T cell responses to AZD1222 COVID-19 vaccine. Here immunoSEQ multiplex PCR was the method, and the copy in TCRdb shows in-frame clones only, minus some. Of about 97,000 clones listed, approximately 84% are singletons. The sequencing used peripheral blood, collected on day 0 of AZD1222 vaccination. The source is an adult in good health.

The chain is built from TRBV6-1 and TRBJ1-2; no reliable D call. V was trimmed by 1 base and J by 0 bases, leaving 9 bases between them. Germline assignment: CDR1 MNHNS and CDR2 SASEGT. This CDR3 contains 15 residues. CDR3 DNA sequence: TGTGCCAGCAGTGAAGTGTCAGGAGCTAACTATGGCTACACCTTC. Translated: CASSEVSGANYGYTF.

This chain connects TRBV30 to TRBJ1-2; D not resolved. The CDR3 loop spans 13 amino acids. Trimming left V 3 bases short and J 8 bases short, with 16 bases between. Germline V CDR1 and CDR2: GTSNPN, SVGIG (reference sequence). The CDR3 nucleotides read TGTGCCTGGAGCCGGCTAAATCAGCTCGGCTACACCTTC. Translating gives CAWSRLNQLGYTF. Full variable domain (remainder filled in from reference TRBV30 and TRBJ1-2): SQTIHQWPATLVQPVGSPLSLECTVEGTSNPNLYWYRQAAGRGLQLLFYSVGIGQISSEVPQNLSASRPQDRQFILSSKKLLLSDSGFYLCAWSRLNQLGYTFGSGTRLTVV.

This chain connects TRBV5-4 to TRBJ2-3; 7 nucleotides line up with TRBD2. CDR3 length: 14 amino acids. V shed 3 bases, J shed 7 bases, and the junction held 8 bases outside the gene matches. The germline CDR1 and CDR2 sequences are SGHNT and YYREEE (reference sequence). In nucleotides, the CDR3 is TGTGCCAGCAGCTCGCGGCGGGAGTCGAATACGCAGTATTTT. Translating it yields CASSSRRESNTQYF.

The chain is built from TRBV19 and TRBJ1-2, with TRBD1 identical over 8 bases. Germline V gene lookup returns CDR1 LNHDA and CDR2 SQIVND (reference sequence). CDR3 length: 14 residues. V shed 5 bases, J shed 4 bases, and the junction held 6 bases outside the gene matches. CDR3 DNA: TGTGCCAGTAGTCTCAGGGGGCGCGCCTATGGCTACACCTTC. Translation: CASSLRGRAYGYTF.

The genes are TRBV6-5 and TRBJ2-5; the match to TRBD1 covers 12 bases. V shed 0 bases, J shed 6 bases, and the junction held 5 bases outside the gene matches. Germline CDR1 is MNHEY and CDR2 is SVGAGI. CDR3 length: 16 amino acids. CDR3 sequence: CASSYSGQGAKKTQYF. CDR3 nucleotides: TGTGCCAGCAGTTACTCGGGACAGGGGGCGAAGAAGACCCAGTACTTC.

The CDR3 coding sequence is TGTGCCAGCAGTTACCGCAGGGTCGGACAGATTGAAGCTTTCTTT. Its protein is CASSYRRVGQIEAFF. The chain uses TRBV6-2 or TRBV6-3 and TRBJ1-1; perhaps TRBD1 as D (6 bases). The CDR3 length is 15 residues. Trimming left V 2 bases short and J 7 bases short, with 17 bases between. Germline V gives CDR1 MNHEY, CDR2 SVGEGT.

The chain carries TRBV19 and TRBJ1-1; TRBD1 might be the D (5 bases). V gave up 3 bases and J gave up 1 base, with 9 bases separating them. In germline, CDR1 is LNHDA, CDR2 SQIVND (reference sequence). The CDR3 totals 14 residues. The CDR3 region has the DNA TGTGCCAGTAGTATCGGGGCGGCGAACACTGAAGCTTTCTTT. This gives the protein CASSIGAANTEAFF.

The chain couples TRBV27 to TRBJ2-7; D perhaps matches TRBD1 (6 bases). The CDR3 loop spans 14 amino acids. V lost 6 bases, J lost 1 base, and 13 bases lay in between. The germline gives CDR1 MNHEY, CDR2 SMNVEV (reference sequence). The CDR3 bases are TGTGCCAGCAGGACCGGGACACATTCCTACGAGCAGTACTTC. This codes for CASRTGTHSYEQYF.

This clone was recorded once. V is TRBV4-3 and J is TRBJ1-2, with 9 positions matching TRBD1. Germline-derived CDR1 and CDR2 are LGHNA and YSLEER. Trimming removed 3 bases from V and 4 bases from J; junction bases left unmatched: 9. The CDR3 contains 16 residues. CDR3 in amino acids: CASSQERTGVGYGYTF. The DNA of the CDR3 is TGCGCCAGCAGCCAGGAGAGGACAGGGGTGGGCTATGGCTACACCTTC.

V gene TRBV18 combines with J gene TRBJ2-2; no clear D. Trimming cost V 0 bases and J 2 bases, with 10 bases left between them. There are 16 residues in the CDR3. Germline lookup yields CDR1 KGHSH and CDR2 LQKENI. The CDR3 spells CASSPPSSANTGELFF. The CDR3, as DNA: TGTGCCAGCTCACCACCGTCAAGCGCCAACACCGGGGAGCTGTTTTTT.

The chain combines TRBV25-1 with TRBJ2-5, with a weak D call TRBD1 (6 bases). V gave up 1 base and J gave up 4 bases, with 22 bases separating them. CDR1 is MGHDK, CDR2 SYGVNS, per germline. The CDR3 length is 18 residues. The CDR3 DNA reads as TGTGCCAGCAGTGAATCTCACGCCGGGACATCTCTTGGAGAGACCCAGTACTTC. Translated: CASSESHAGTSLGETQYF.

The rearrangement links TRBV5-4 to TRBJ1-1, with D hard to call. V lost 1 base to trimming and J lost 6 bases, with 10 bases between them. The germline V gene encodes CDR1 SGHNT and CDR2 YYREEE (reference sequence). CDR3 length: 13 residues. This CDR3 is CASSLYFGSEAFF. Here the CDR3 DNA reads TGTGCCAGCAGCTTGTATTTTGGGTCTGAAGCTTTCTTT.

V usage is TRBV28 and J usage is TRBJ2-3; no definite D call. This CDR3 is built from 14 residues. Germline V gene sequence: CDR1 MDHEN, CDR2 SYDVKM. The V gene lost 3 bases and the J gene lost 0 bases, with 7 bases spanning the gap. CDR3 amino acids: CASSFSGSTDTQYF. CDR3 in DNA: TGTGCCAGCAGTTTTTCAGGCAGCACAGATACGCAGTATTTT. Combining the CDR3 with reference TRBV28 and TRBJ2-3 gives the whole variable domain DVKVTQSSRYLVKRTGEKVFLECVQDMDHENMFWYRQDPGLGLRLIYFSYDVKMKEKGDIPEGYSVSREKKERFSLILESASTNQTSMYLCASSFSGSTDTQYFGPGTRLTVL.

V is TRBV7-2 and J is TRBJ2-2; D gene unclear. Per germline, CDR1 SGHTA and CDR2 FQGNSA. V was shortened by 5 bases and J by 3 bases, with 16 bases between the two germline ends. The CDR3 covers 16 residues. CDR3 sequence (DNA): TGTGCCAGCAGCGTCCCCCGCAGGTACGACACCGGGGAGCTGTTTTTT. Amino acid sequence: CASSVPRRYDTGELFF.

The chain carries TRBV7-9 and TRBJ2-7; TRBD2 aligns across 7 bases. Unmatched junction bases numbered 5, after V lost 5 bases and J lost 7 bases. The CDR3 loop spans 12 amino acids. The germline V gene has CDR1 SEHNR and CDR2 FQNEAQ (reference sequence). The CDR3, as DNA: TGTGCCAGCAGCCCCACCGGGAGGGAGCAGTACTTC. Translating gives CASSPTGREQYF.

The CDR3 DNA sequence: TGCGCCAGCAGCCAGGCTCGGGGGGGGTCCTACAATGAGCAGTTCTTC. This translates into CASSQARGGSYNEQFF. J is TRBJ2-1 and V is TRBV4-1; TRBD2 matches 8 bases. With V trimmed by 3 bases and J by 1 base, 5 bases remained unmatched. The CDR3 is made up of 16 amino acids. Per the germline V gene, CDR1 is MGHRA and CDR2 is YSYEKL.

The chain recombines TRBV27 with TRBJ1-6; 7 bases are shared with TRBD1. This CDR3 is built from 16 residues. Germline lookup yields CDR1 MNHEY and CDR2 SMNVEV (reference sequence). V was pared by 2 bases and J by 7 bases, with 8 bases of the junction left unmatched. The CDR3 DNA is TGTGCCAGCAGTTTAAACGCGGACAGGAGGAATTCACCCCTCCACTTT. Encoded protein: CASSLNADRRNSPLHF.

This chain connects TRBV19 to TRBJ1-3, with a tentative D call TRBD1 (6 bases). This CDR3 contains 14 residues. The germline V and J ends were trimmed by 5 bases and 0 bases, with 8 bases remaining between them. CDR1 and CDR2 from the germline V gene are LNHDA and SQIVND (reference sequence). CDR3 sequence reads: CASSDRHSGNTIYF. CDR3 nucleotide sequence: TGTGCCAGTAGTGACAGGCACTCTGGAAACACCATATATTTT.

The count of this clone is one. The chain uses TRBV29-1 and TRBJ1-5, with D unresolved. Trimming removed 5 bases from V and 2 bases from J, with 13 bases in between. Germline-derived CDR1 and CDR2 are SQVTM and ANQGSEA. The CDR3 covers 14 residues. In DNA, the CDR3 is TGCAGCGTTCTTCCATCCGGGGGCAATCAGCCCCAGCATTTT. Its translation is CSVLPSGGNQPQHF.

The V gene is TRBV27, the J gene TRBJ2-4; the match to TRBD2 covers 7 bases. Trimming took 0 bases from V and 2 from J; bases not matched to a gene: 4. Germline lookup yields CDR1 MNHEY and CDR2 SMNVEV (reference sequence). The CDR3 contains 16 residues. CDR3: CASSLSWEGTKNIQYF. Written as DNA, the CDR3 is TGTGCCAGCAGTTTATCCTGGGAGGGGACCAAAAACATTCAGTACTTC.

The chain's CDR3 is CASSLAGTTYEQYF. The CDR3 DNA reads TGTGCCAGCAGCTTAGCAGGGACTACATACGAGCAGTACTTC. The chain joins TRBV7-8 to TRBJ2-7; 7 bases are a match to TRBD2. Germline CDR1 SGHVS, CDR2 FQNEAQ. The CDR3 length is 14 residues. V trimming: 0 bases; J trimming: 4 bases; junction bases outside the gene matches: 3.

This clone has just one count. This sequence joins TRBV20-1 and TRBJ2-3; no firm D call. The CDR3 totals 13 residues. The germline CDR1 and CDR2 sequences are DFQATT and SNEGSKA (reference sequence). V was trimmed by 3 bases and J by 5 bases, leaving 12 bases between them. CDR3 nucleotides: TGCAGTGCTAGTGGTGGGCTGGGAGATACGCAGTATTTT. Amino acid sequence: CSASGGLGDTQYF.

The V call is TRBV7-9, the J call TRBJ1-1, with D tentatively TRBD1 (6 bases). Germline CDR1 reads SEHNR; CDR2 reads FQNEAQ (reference sequence). This CDR3 is built from 15 residues. Trimming pared 4 bases from V and 0 bases from J, leaving 12 bases between. This chain's CDR3 is CASSYRVDMNTEAFF. The CDR3 DNA reads as TGTGCCAGCAGCTACAGGGTGGACATGAACACTGAAGCTTTCTTT.

The chain carries TRBV5-4 and TRBJ1-6, with TRBD1 as a possible D gene (5 bases). This CDR3 has 16 amino acids. Between the trimmed V and J ends, which lost 4 bases and 0 bases, there was a span of 11 bases. CDR1 is SGHNT, CDR2 YYREEE, per germline (reference sequence). The CDR3: CASSPPGSSYNSPLHF. The CDR3 DNA follows: TGTGCCAGCAGCCCTCCAGGGAGCTCCTATAATTCACCCCTCCACTTT.